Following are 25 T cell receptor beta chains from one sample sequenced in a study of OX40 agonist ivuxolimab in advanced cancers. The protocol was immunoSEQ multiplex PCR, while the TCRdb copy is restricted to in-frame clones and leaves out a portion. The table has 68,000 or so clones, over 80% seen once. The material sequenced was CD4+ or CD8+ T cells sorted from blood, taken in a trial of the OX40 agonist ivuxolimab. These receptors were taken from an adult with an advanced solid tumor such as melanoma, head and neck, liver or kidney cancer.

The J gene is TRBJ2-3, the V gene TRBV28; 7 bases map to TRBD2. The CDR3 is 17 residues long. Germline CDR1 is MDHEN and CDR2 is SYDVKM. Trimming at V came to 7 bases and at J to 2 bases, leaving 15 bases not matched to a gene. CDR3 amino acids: CASTPGRDSYFTDTQYF. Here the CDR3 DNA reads TGTGCCAGCACCCCGGGGAGGGACTCCTACTTCACAGATACGCAGTATTTT.

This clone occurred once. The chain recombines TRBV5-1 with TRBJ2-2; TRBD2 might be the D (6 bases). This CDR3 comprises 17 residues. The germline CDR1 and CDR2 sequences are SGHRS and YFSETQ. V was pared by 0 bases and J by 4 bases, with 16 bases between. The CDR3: CASSLGGTGLFTGELFF. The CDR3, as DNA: TGCGCCAGCAGCTTGGGGGGAACGGGACTCTTCACCGGGGAGCTGTTTTTT.

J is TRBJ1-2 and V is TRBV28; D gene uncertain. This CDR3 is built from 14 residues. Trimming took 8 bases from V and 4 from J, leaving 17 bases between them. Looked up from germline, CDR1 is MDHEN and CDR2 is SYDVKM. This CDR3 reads CASRPPLGGYGYTF. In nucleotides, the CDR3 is TGTGCCAGCCGACCCCCACTGGGAGGCTATGGCTACACCTTC.

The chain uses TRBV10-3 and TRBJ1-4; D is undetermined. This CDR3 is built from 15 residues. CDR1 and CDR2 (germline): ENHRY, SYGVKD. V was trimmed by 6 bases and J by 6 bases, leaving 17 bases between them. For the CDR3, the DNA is TGTGCCATCAGAAGAGGGCTTGCGGGTGATGAAAAACTGTTTTTT. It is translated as CAIRRGLAGDEKLFF.

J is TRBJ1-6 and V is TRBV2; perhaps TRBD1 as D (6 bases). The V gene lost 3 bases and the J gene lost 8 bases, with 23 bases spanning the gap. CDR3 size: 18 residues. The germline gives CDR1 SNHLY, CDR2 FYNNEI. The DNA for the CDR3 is TGTGCCAGCAGTGATGCCCGGGGGGCGACCTGGGGCGATTCACCCCTCCACTTT. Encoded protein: CASSDARGATWGDSPLHF. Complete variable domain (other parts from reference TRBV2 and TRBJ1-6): EPEVTQTPSHQVTQMGQEVILRCVPISNHLYFYWYRQILGQKVEFLVSFYNNEISEKSEIFDDQFSVERPDGSNFTLKIRSTKLEDSAMYFCASSDARGATWGDSPLHFGNGTRLTVT.

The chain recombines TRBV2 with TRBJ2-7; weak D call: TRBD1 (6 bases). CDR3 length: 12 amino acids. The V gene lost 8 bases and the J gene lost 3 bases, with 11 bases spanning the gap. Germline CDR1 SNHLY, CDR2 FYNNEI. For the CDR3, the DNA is TGTGCCAGCGGACAACAGGGCTACGAGCAGTACGTC. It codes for CASGQQGYEQYV.

CDR3 bases: TGCGCCAGCAGCCTAGGGACCGCTAGCACAGATACGCAGTATTTT. Amino acid sequence: CASSLGTASTDTQYF. The chain is built from TRBV5-1 and TRBJ2-3, with D perhaps TRBD1 or TRBD2 (5 bases each). Trimming cost V 4 bases and J 0 bases, with 12 bases left between them. From germline, CDR1 is SGHRS and CDR2 YFSETQ. This CDR3 comprises 15 residues.

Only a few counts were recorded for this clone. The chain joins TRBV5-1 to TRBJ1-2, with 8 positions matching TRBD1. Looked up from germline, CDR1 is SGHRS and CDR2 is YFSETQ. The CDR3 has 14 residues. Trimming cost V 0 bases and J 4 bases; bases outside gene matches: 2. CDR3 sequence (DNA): TGCGCCAGCAGCTTGGGTACAGGGGGCTATGGCTACACCTTC. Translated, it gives CASSLGTGGYGYTF. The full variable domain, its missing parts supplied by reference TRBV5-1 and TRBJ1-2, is KAGVTQTPRYLIKTRGQQVTLSCSPISGHRSVSWYQQTPGQGLQFLFEYFSETQRNKGNFPGRFSGRQFSNSRSEMNVSTLELGDSALYLCASSLGTGGYGYTFGSGTRLTVV.

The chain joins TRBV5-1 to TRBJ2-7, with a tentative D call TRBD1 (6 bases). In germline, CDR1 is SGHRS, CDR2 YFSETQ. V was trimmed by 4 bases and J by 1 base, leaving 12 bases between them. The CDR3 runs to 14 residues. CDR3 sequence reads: CASSPGTYSYEQYF. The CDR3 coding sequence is TGCGCCAGCAGCCCTGGGACATATTCCTACGAGCAGTACTTC.

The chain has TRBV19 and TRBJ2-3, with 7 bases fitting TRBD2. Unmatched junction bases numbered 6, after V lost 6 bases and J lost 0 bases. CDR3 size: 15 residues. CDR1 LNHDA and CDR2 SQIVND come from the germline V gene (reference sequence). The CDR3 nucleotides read TGTGCCAGTAGAAGGACTAGGGAGAGCACAGATACGCAGTATTTT. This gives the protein CASRRTRESTDTQYF. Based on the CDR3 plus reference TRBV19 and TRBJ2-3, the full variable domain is DGGITQSPKYLFRKEGQNVTLSCEQNLNHDAMYWYRQDPGQGLRLIYYSQIVNDFQKGDIAEGYSVSREKKESFPLTVTSAQKNPTAFYLCASRRTRESTDTQYFGPGTRLTVL.

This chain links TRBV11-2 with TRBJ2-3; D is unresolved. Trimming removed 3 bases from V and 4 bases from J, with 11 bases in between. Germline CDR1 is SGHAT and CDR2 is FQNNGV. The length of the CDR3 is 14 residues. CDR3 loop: CASSLDGLADTQYF. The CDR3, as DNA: TGTGCCAGCAGCTTGGACGGGCTCGCAGATACGCAGTATTTT.

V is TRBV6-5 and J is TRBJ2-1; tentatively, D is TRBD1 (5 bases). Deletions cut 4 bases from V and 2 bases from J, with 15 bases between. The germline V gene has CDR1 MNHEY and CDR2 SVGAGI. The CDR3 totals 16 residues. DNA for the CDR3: TGTGCCAGCAGTTTAGGGGCCCTCGTAACCTACAATGAGCAGTTCTTC. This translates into CASSLGALVTYNEQFF.

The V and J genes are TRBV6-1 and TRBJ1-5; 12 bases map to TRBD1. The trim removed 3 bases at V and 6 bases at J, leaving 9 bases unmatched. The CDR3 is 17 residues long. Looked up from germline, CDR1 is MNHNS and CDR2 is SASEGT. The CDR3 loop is CASSDPGQGASIQPQHF. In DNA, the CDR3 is TGTGCCAGCAGTGATCCGGGACAGGGGGCCTCGATTCAGCCCCAGCATTTT.

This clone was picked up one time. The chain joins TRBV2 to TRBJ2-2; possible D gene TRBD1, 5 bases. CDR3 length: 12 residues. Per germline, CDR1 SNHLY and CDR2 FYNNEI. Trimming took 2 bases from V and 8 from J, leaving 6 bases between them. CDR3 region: CASSENRGELFF. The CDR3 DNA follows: TGTGCCAGCAGTGAAAACAGGGGGGAGCTGTTTTTT.

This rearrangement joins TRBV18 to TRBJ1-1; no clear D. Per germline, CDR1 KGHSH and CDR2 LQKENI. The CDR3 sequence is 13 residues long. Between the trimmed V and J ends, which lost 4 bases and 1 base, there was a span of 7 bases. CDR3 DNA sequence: TGTGCCAGCTCACTCACAGAGAACACTGAAGCTTTCTTT. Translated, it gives CASSLTENTEAFF.

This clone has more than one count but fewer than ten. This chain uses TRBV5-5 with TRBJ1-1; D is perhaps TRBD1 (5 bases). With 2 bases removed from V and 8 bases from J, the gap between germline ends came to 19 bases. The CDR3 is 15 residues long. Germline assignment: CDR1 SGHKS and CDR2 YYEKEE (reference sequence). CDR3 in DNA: TGTGCCAGCAGCTTCGTCCTGGGACCGTCGAACGAAGCTTTCTTT. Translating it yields CASSFVLGPSNEAFF.

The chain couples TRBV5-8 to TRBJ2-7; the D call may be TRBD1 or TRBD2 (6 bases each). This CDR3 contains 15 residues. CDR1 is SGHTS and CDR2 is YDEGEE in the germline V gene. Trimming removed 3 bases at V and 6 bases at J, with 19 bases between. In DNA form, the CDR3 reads TGTGCCAGCAGCTGGAGGGGGGCGGGTTATTCCGAGCAGTACGTC. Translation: CASSWRGAGYSEQYV.

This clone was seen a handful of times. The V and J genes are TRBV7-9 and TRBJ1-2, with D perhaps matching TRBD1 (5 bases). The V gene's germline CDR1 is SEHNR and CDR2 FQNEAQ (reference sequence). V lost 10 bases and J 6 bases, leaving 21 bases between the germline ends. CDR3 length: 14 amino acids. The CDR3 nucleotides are TGTGCCACTCGAACGGGACGCTCTCGGGATGGCTACACCTTC. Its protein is CATRTGRSRDGYTF.

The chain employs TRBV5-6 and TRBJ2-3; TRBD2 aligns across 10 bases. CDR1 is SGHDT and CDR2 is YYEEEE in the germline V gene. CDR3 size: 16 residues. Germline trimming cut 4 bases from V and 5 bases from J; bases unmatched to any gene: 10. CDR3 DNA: TGTGCCAGCAGCAAGAGCGGGAGGGCCGCCGAAGATACGCAGTATTTT. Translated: CASSKSGRAAEDTQYF.

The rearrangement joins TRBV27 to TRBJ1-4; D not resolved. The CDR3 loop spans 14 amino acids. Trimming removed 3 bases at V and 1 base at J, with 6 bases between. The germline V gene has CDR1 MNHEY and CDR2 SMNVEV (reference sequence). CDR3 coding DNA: TGTGCCAGCAGTTTGGCCGTAACTAATGAAAAACTGTTTTTT. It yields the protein CASSLAVTNEKLFF.

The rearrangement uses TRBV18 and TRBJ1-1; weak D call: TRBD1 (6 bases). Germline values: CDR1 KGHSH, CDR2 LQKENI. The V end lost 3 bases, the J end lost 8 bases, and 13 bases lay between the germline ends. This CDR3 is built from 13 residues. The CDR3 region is CASSPPTGIEAFF. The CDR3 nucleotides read TGTGCCAGCTCACCCCCCACAGGGATAGAAGCTTTCTTT.

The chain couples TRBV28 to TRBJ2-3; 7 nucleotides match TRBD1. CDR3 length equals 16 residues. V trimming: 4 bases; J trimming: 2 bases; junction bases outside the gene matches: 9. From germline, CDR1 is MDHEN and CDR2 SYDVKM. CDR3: CASSSPGTADTDTQYF. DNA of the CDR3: TGTGCCAGCAGTTCGCCCGGGACAGCCGACACAGATACGCAGTATTTT.

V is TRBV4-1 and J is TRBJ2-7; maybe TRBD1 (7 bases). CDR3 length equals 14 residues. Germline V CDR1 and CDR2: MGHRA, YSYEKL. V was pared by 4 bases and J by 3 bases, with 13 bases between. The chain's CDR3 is CASSPGDSRYEQYF. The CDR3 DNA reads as TGCGCCAGCAGCCCGGGGGACAGCCGCTACGAGCAGTACTTC.

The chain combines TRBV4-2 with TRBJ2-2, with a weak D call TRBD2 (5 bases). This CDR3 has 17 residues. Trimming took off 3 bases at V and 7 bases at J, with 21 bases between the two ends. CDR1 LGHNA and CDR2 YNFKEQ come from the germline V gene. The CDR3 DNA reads TGTGCCAGCAGCCATGACTCTCCCTCGGCTGGAGGCGGGGAGCTGTTTTTT. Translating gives CASSHDSPSAGGGELFF.

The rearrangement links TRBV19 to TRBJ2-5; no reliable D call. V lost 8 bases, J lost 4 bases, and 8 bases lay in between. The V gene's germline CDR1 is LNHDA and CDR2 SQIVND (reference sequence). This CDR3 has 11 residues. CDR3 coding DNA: TGTGCCAGTGCCTCCAGAGAGACCCAGTACTTC. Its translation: CASASRETQYF.